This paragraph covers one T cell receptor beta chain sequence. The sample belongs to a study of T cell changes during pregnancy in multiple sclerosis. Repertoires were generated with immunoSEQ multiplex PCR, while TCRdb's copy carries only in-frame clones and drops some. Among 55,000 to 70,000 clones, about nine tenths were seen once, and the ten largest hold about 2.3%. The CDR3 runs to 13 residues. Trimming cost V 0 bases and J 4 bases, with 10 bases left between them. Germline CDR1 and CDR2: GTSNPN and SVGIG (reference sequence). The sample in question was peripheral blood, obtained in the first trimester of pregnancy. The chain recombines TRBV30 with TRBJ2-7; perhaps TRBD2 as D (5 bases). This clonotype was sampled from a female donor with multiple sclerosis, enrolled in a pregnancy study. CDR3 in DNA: TGTGCCTGGAGTGTACACGGGATGTACGAGCAGTACTTC. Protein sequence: CAWSVHGMYEQYF.